This paragraph covers one T cell receptor beta chain sequence. Its antigen is undetermined. The CDR3 spans 16 residues. V shed 4 bases and J 2 bases; nucleotides not matched to a gene: 6. CDR1 and CDR2 from the germline V gene are SGHRS and YFSETQ. The data were taken from a study of T-cell reconstitution after alpha-beta-depleted transplantation in children. TCRbeta library preparation incorporated unique molecular identifiers. TCRdb re-called the PCR reads with MiXCR, one entry per CDR3 protein. The sample records 440,000 or so distinct CDR3 sequences, 43% being singletons. General study points: Several hundred expanded graft clones reportedly were the source of alpha-beta T cells about two months after transplant. Among T cells one year after transplant, newly produced cells accounted for most counts and diversity. Certain patients had high TCRbeta diversity at day 60, and it came from recipient T cells and thymic progenitors that survived.

The gene calls are TRBV5-1 and TRBJ2-7, with 13 nucleotides matching TRBD2. This clonotype was obtained from a girl aged 2 to 10 with aplastic anemia, due to receive a stem cell transplant. The sample here was PBMCs, taken before TCRalphabeta/CD19-depleted stem cell transplant. CDR3 coding DNA: TGCGCCAGCAGCGGGACTAGCGGGGTCATGCCCTACGAGCAGTACTTC. Its protein is CASSGTSGVMPYEQYF.